A single sample gave rise to the 18 T cell receptor beta chains below, sequenced in a study of shared clonotypes between healthy human individuals (dated by TCRdb to 2020 to 2021). The library was obtained by the immunoSEQ multiplex PCR assay. TCRdb re-hosts the immuneACCESS table, in-frame sequences only. Its copies lack some clones; in the studies checked, an unresolved V gene accounts for under half of them, and the cause for the rest is not known. The sample table lists 2.3 million or so clones, about 92% of them with a count of one. The biggest ten clones account for 0.39% of the sample. Sequenced input: naive CD4+ T cells from PBMCs. According to the study, the label for this sample's cell subset or site signals: CD45RA+ positively selected. These receptors were obtained from a man between 18 and 29 years old in good health. Some clones in this sample may be carry-over from other donors' samples.

The genes are TRBV9 and TRBJ1-2; D unresolved. The CDR3 loop spans 12 amino acids. Trimming pared 4 bases from V and 5 bases from J, leaving 9 bases between. Looked up from germline, CDR1 is SGDLS and CDR2 is YYNGEE. This CDR3 reads CASSRAQYGYTF. DNA of the CDR3: TGTGCCAGCAGCAGGGCCCAGTATGGCTACACCTTC.

The J gene is TRBJ1-1, the V gene TRBV28; D unresolved. Per the germline V gene, CDR1 is MDHEN and CDR2 is SYDVKM. Trimming cost V 7 bases and J 0 bases, with 9 bases left between them. The CDR3 extends over 13 amino acids. CDR3 DNA sequence: TGTGCCAGCATCACTACAGTGAACACTGAAGCTTTCTTT. Its protein is CASITTVNTEAFF.

The chain uses TRBV28 and TRBJ2-3; D may match TRBD1 or TRBD2 (5 bases each). Germline V gene sequence: CDR1 MDHEN, CDR2 SYDVKM. V was clipped by 5 bases and J by 15 bases, with 18 bases between them. CDR3 length: 12 residues. CDR3: CASSLPGTPCYF. The CDR3, as DNA: TGTGCCAGCAGTCTCCCCGGGACCCCCTGTTATTTT.

V gene TRBV29-1 combines with J gene TRBJ2-3; 13 bases agree with TRBD2. V lost 1 base and J lost 0; bases outside the gene matches: 7. Germline CDR1 reads SQVTM; CDR2 reads ANQGSEA. The CDR3 runs 18 residues. The CDR3 nucleotides read TGCAGCGTTGAAGGAACTAGCGGGAGGGCCTACAGCACAGATACGCAGTATTTT. Protein: CSVEGTSGRAYSTDTQYF.

In its sample, this clone was seen once. V usage is TRBV28 and J usage is TRBJ1-3, with TRBD1 as a possible D gene (5 bases). Per germline, CDR1 MDHEN and CDR2 SYDVKM. CDR3 length: 15 residues. Trimming removed 4 bases at V and 4 bases at J, with 14 bases between. The CDR3 is CASSSTVSPGNTIYF. CDR3 in DNA: TGTGCCAGCAGTTCGACAGTCTCGCCCGGAAACACCATATATTTT.

Comment on this clone: In the same sample, other DNA sequences code for this CDR3. The rearrangement links TRBV18 to TRBJ1-5, with 8 bases matching TRBD1. Losses at the gene ends were 3 bases for V and 5 bases for J; bases not matched to a gene: 0. The CDR3 is 13 amino acids. Germline CDR1 KGHSH, CDR2 LQKENI. The CDR3 DNA follows: TGTGCCAGCTCACCGGACAGGGATCAGCCCCAGCATTTT. Translation gives CASSPDRDQPQHF.

This chain joins TRBV18 and TRBJ1-1; a possible D gene is TRBD1 (6 bases). Germline V gene lookup returns CDR1 KGHSH and CDR2 LQKENI. This CDR3 comprises 14 residues. The V and J ends lost 4 bases and 6 bases respectively, with 15 bases between them. CDR3 in amino acids: CASSLVDGGSEAFF. CDR3 in DNA: TGTGCCAGCTCACTTGTCGACGGGGGCTCTGAAGCTTTCTTT.

The chain employs TRBV1 and TRBJ2-7; TRBD2 reflects the table's D call only, with no check against the DNA. TRBV1 is a pseudogene segment. CDR3 length equals 13 residues. The CDR3, as DNA: TGCACCAACGCCCGGGACTGCAGCTACGAGCAGTACTTC. Translating gives CTNARDCSYEQYF.

The CDR3 region has the DNA TGTGCCAGCAGTTACTCGAGGCGAGCAGGAGCCTACGAGCAGTACTTC. Amino acid sequence: CASSYSRRAGAYEQYF. The V and J genes are TRBV6-6 and TRBJ2-7; D gene uncertain. This CDR3 contains 16 residues. From germline, CDR1 is MNHNY and CDR2 SVGAGI (reference sequence). V dropped 0 bases and J dropped 2 bases, with 14 bases sitting between them.

This clone was detected only once. CDR3 DNA sequence: TGTGCCAGCAGCTTATTTCGGGGAACTGGGGCCAACGTCCTGACTTTC. This encodes CASSLFRGTGANVLTF. The V and J genes are TRBV7-9 and TRBJ2-6; D may be TRBD2 (5 bases). Germline CDR1 reads SEHNR; CDR2 reads FQNEAQ (reference sequence). Trimming pared 2 bases from V and 2 bases from J, leaving 10 bases between. This CDR3 spans 16 amino acids.

The chain has TRBV7-2 and TRBJ1-1; the D is unclear. This CDR3 is built from 12 residues. Germline V gene sequence: CDR1 SGHTA, CDR2 FQGNSA. V shed 3 bases and J shed 8 bases, with 10 bases lying between them. CDR3 nucleotide sequence: TGTGCCAGCAGCTTTTTTGCCAGGGAAGCTTTCTTT. It is translated as CASSFFAREAFF.

The rearrangement links TRBV7-3 to TRBJ2-2; no firm D call. The CDR3 runs to 12 residues. The V gene's germline CDR1 is SGHTA and CDR2 FQGTGA. The V end was cut by 5 bases, the J end by 6 bases, with 7 bases between. CDR3 sequence reads: CASSQGSGELFF. In nucleotides, the CDR3 is TGTGCCAGCAGCCAAGGGTCCGGGGAGCTGTTTTTT.

The rearrangement links TRBV5-1 to TRBJ2-3; 7 bases are a match to TRBD2. The CDR3 contains 16 residues. V shed 0 bases and J 4 bases; nucleotides not matched to a gene: 8. Germline CDR1 SGHRS, CDR2 YFSETQ. CDR3: CASSLESGRLADTQYF. The CDR3, as DNA: TGCGCCAGCAGCTTGGAGTCCGGGAGGCTCGCAGATACGCAGTATTTT. Full variable domain (rest looked up from reference TRBV5-1 and TRBJ2-3): KAGVTQTPRYLIKTRGQQVTLSCSPISGHRSVSWYQQTPGQGLQFLFEYFSETQRNKGNFPGRFSGRQFSNSRSEMNVSTLELGDSALYLCASSLESGRLADTQYFGPGTRLTVL.

The chain uses TRBV2 and TRBJ2-5, with TRBD1 as a possible D gene (5 bases). Trimming removed 6 bases from V and 0 bases from J, with 11 bases in between. This CDR3 contains 14 residues. Per germline, CDR1 SNHLY and CDR2 FYNNEI. The DNA for the CDR3 is TGTGCCAGCAGGCGTAGGGGATACCAAGAGACCCAGTACTTC. Translated: CASRRRGYQETQYF.

This clone occurred once. This chain links TRBV28 with TRBJ2-7; 9 bases line up with TRBD2. V dropped 6 bases and J dropped 3; count of bases not matched to a gene: 12. The germline V gene has CDR1 MDHEN and CDR2 SYDVKM. The CDR3 is 16 residues long. CDR3 residues: CASSPPVPLAGYEQYF. DNA for the CDR3: TGTGCCAGCAGCCCCCCCGTTCCACTAGCGGGCTACGAGCAGTACTTC.

This chain joins TRBV2 and TRBJ2-1; perhaps D is TRBD1 or TRBD2 (5 bases each). Trimming removed 10 bases from V and 5 bases from J, with 18 bases in between. Per the germline V gene, CDR1 is SNHLY and CDR2 is FYNNEI. CDR3 length equals 14 residues. The CDR3 spells CATSRDRVNNEQFF. In nucleotides, the CDR3 is TGTGCCACCAGCCGGGACCGGGTGAACAATGAGCAGTTCTTC.

This clone was seen just once. The J gene is TRBJ1-1, the V gene TRBV27, with a weak D call TRBD1 (6 bases). This CDR3 spans 14 amino acids. Germline V gene sequence: CDR1 MNHEY, CDR2 SMNVEV (reference sequence). The V end was cut by 7 bases, the J end by 4 bases, with 16 bases between. CDR3 DNA: TGTGCCAGCACCGAGGGGGGGCGGAGCACTGAAGCTTTCTTT. It specifies CASTEGGRSTEAFF.

The chain has TRBV7-6 and TRBJ2-3; D remains ambiguous. The CDR3 runs to 14 residues. Trimming stripped 5 bases from V and 1 base from J, with 10 bases between. CDR1 and CDR2 (germline): SGHVS, FNYEAQ. DNA for the CDR3: TGTGCCAGCAGCCCCCTGGACCGCACAGATACGCAGTATTTT. It yields the protein CASSPLDRTDTQYF.